This entry lists 10 T cell receptor beta chains sequenced from one sample in a study of T cell responses to AZD1222 COVID-19 vaccine. Profiling relied on immunoSEQ multiplex PCR, and the TCRdb table lists in-frame clones only, not all of them. The sample lists around 88,000 clones; 86% were seen once. Material: peripheral blood, obtained on day 0 of AZD1222 vaccination. All receptors come from an adult in good health.

This clone appeared a few times. The chain has TRBV2 and TRBJ1-5; 9 bases are shared with TRBD1. Losses at the gene ends were 5 bases for V and 5 bases for J; bases not matched to a gene: 7. The CDR3 is made up of 15 amino acids. CDR1 SNHLY and CDR2 FYNNEI come from the germline V gene. For the CDR3, the DNA is TGTGCCAGCAGTCCCACGACAGGGGGTTATCAGCCCCAGCATTTT. Encoded protein: CASSPTTGGYQPQHF.

The chain links TRBV10-1 to TRBJ1-1, with TRBD1 identical over 9 bases. The CDR3 totals 15 residues. Trimming took 6 bases from V and 1 from J; bases not matched to a gene: 6. Germline loops: CDR1 WNHNN, CDR2 SYGVQD (reference sequence). The CDR3 bases are TGCGCCAGCAGCCCGGGACAGGGTGGGAACACTGAAGCTTTCTTT. Protein sequence: CASSPGQGGNTEAFF.

This rearrangement joins TRBV5-5 to TRBJ2-5; D is unresolved. Germline values: CDR1 SGHKS, CDR2 YYEKEE (reference sequence). The CDR3 runs 12 residues. V lost 0 bases, J lost 1 base, and 1 base lay in between. CDR3 region: CASSLAQETQYF. CDR3 coding DNA: TGTGCCAGCAGCTTGGCCCAAGAGACCCAGTACTTC.

This sequence joins TRBV28 and TRBJ2-7; D call uncertain. CDR3 length: 11 amino acids. Germline V gives CDR1 MDHEN, CDR2 SYDVKM. Trimming left V 5 bases short and J 2 bases short, with 4 bases between. Here the CDR3 reads CASSVAYEQYF. In DNA, the CDR3 is TGTGCCAGCAGTGTTGCCTACGAGCAGTACTTC.

This clone was observed many times. J is TRBJ2-7 and V is TRBV11-2; TRBD2 is a possible D gene (5 bases). Looked up from germline, CDR1 is SGHAT and CDR2 is FQNNGV. This CDR3 has 17 residues. V was trimmed by 5 bases and J by 2 bases, leaving 22 bases between them. DNA for the CDR3: TGTGCCAGCAGCCCCCTTTCACGGGAAGTTTTGACCTACGAGCAGTACTTC. The encoded protein is CASSPLSREVLTYEQYF.

This clone was seen once. V usage is TRBV7-3 and J usage is TRBJ2-1; D remains unclear. The CDR3 length is 13 residues. The V gene's germline CDR1 is SGHTA and CDR2 FQGTGA. Trimming pared 5 bases from V and 6 bases from J, leaving 11 bases between. The CDR3 reads CASSVVLGNEQFF. In nucleotides, the CDR3 is TGTGCCAGCAGCGTCGTCCTGGGCAATGAGCAGTTCTTC.

By sample share, this clone is medium-sized. The chain recombines TRBV2 with TRBJ2-1; TRBD2 matches 9 bases. The length of the CDR3 is 14 residues. CDR1 and CDR2 from the germline V gene are SNHLY and FYNNEI. J lost 7 bases, V lost 2 bases, and 3 bases had no gene match. CDR3 in amino acids: CASSERLAGNEQFF. CDR3 nucleotides: TGTGCCAGCAGTGAAAGGCTAGCGGGAAATGAGCAGTTCTTC.

This chain connects TRBV2 to TRBJ2-7; no definite D call. Trimming left V 7 bases short and J 4 bases short, with 17 bases between. The germline V gene encodes CDR1 SNHLY and CDR2 FYNNEI. The CDR3 extends over 14 amino acids. The CDR3 nucleotides read TGTGCCAGCATCGAAAGGGTCCCTGGGTACGAGCAGTACTTC. It translates to CASIERVPGYEQYF.

The chain recombines TRBV27 with TRBJ1-2; perhaps TRBD1 as D (6 bases). The CDR3 has 14 amino acids. V was clipped by 4 bases and J by 1 base, with 10 bases between them. Per germline, CDR1 MNHEY and CDR2 SMNVEV (reference sequence). This CDR3 is CASSSTQGNYGYTF. In DNA, the CDR3 is TGTGCCAGCAGTTCTACACAGGGTAACTATGGCTACACCTTC.

The chain is built from TRBV28 and TRBJ1-1; D remains ambiguous. The CDR3 sequence is 14 residues long. The ends were cut back, 9 bases at V and 1 base at J, with 15 bases in the middle. The germline CDR1 and CDR2 sequences are MDHEN and SYDVKM. The CDR3 is CASMRPRQNTEAFF. In DNA form, the CDR3 reads TGTGCCAGTATGAGGCCGAGGCAGAACACTGAAGCTTTCTTT. Full variable domain (remainder filled in from reference TRBV28 and TRBJ1-1): DVKVTQSSRYLVKRTGEKVFLECVQDMDHENMFWYRQDPGLGLRLIYFSYDVKMKEKGDIPEGYSVSREKKERFSLILESASTNQTSMYLCASMRPRQNTEAFFGQGTRLTVV.